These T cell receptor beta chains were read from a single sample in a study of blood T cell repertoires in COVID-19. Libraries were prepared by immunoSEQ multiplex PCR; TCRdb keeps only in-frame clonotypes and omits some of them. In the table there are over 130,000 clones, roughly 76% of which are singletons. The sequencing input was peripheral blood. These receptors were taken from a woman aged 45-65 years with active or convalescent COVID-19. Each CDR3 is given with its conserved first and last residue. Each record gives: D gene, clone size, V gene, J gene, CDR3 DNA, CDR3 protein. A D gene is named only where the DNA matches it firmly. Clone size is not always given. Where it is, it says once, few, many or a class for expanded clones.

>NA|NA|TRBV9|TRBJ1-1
TGTGCCAGCAGCGAGGAGGACGGAGCCTTCGGTGAAGCTTTCTTT
CASSEEDGAFGEAFF
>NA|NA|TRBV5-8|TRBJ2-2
TGTGCCAGCAGCTTGGAGAGGAACACCGGGGAGCTGTTTTTT
CASSLERNTGELFF
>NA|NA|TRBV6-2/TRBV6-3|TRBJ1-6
TGTGCCAGCAGTTACTCGCGGGACCCATCACCCCTCCACTTT
CASSYSRDPSPLHF
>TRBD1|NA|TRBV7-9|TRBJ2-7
TGTGCCAGCAGGCCCGGGACAGGGGGCTCCTACGAGCAGTACTTC
CASRPGTGGSYEQYF
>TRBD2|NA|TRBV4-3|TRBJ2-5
TGCGCCAGCAGCCAACAACCGGGACTACAAGAGACCCAGTACTTC
CASSQQPGLQETQYF
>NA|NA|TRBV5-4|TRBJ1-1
TGTGCCAGCAGCTACAGGGTCGACACTGAAGCTTTCTTT
CASSYRVDTEAFF
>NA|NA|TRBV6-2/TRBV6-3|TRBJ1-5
TGTGCCAGCAGTTGGTTGGGGGCGGATCAGCCCCAGCATTTT
CASSWLGADQPQHF
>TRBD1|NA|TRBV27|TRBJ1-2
TGTGCCAGCACCAAATCCGGGACAGGGGTGGGGTGGGGCTATGGCTACACCTTC
CASTKSGTGVGWGYGYTF
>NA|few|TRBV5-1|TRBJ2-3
TGCGCCAGCAGGGATAGCGGAGACAGCACAGATACGCAGTATTTT
CASRDSGDSTDTQYF
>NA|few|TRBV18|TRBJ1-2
TGTGCCAGCTCACCTTTGGAGGAGGGAGGCGGCTACACCTTC
CASSPLEEGGGYTF
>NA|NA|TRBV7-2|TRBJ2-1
TGTGCCAGCAGCTTAGCGCCAGGCTACAATGAGCAGTTCTTC
CASSLAPGYNEQFF
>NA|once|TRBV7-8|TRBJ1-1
TGTGCCAGCAGCTTAGCAGGCGGGGGGAACACTGAAGCTTTCTTT
CASSLAGGGNTEAFF
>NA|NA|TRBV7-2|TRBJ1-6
TGTGCCAGCAGCTCCATTGCAGCGGCGAATTCACCCCTCCACTTT
CASSSIAAANSPLHF
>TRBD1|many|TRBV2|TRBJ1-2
TGTGCCAGCATTGACAGGGGGCAAGGCTACACCTTC
CASIDRGQGYTF
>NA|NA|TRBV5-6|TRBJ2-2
TGTGCCAGCAGCTTGGGGGCAGGTCTCCTTACCGGGGAGCTGTTTTTT
CASSLGAGLLTGELFF
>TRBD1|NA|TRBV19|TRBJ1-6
TGTGCCACAGCCGGAACAGGGGACAATTCACCCCTCCACTTT
CATAGTGDNSPLHF
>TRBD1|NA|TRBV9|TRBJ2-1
TGTGCCAGCAGCGAATATGGACAGGGCAATGAGCAGTTCTTC
CASSEYGQGNEQFF
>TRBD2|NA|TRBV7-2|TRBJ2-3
TGTGCCAGCAGCTTAAACCCTAGCGGGAGACCAGATACGCAGTATTTT
CASSLNPSGRPDTQYF
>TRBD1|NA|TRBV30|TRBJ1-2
TGTGCCTGGATTTACAGGGGGGGCTATGGCTACACCTTC
CAWIYRGGYGYTF
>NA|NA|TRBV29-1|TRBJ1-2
TGCAGCGTTGAGGTCGGGTATGGCTACACCTTC
CSVEVGYGYTF
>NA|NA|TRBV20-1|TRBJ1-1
TGCAGTGCTAGTGGGGTCAGGTTAGGCAACACTGAAGCTTTCTTT
CSASGVRLGNTEAFF
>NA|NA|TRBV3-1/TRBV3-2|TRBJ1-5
TGTGCCAGCAGCCCCTCAGGTACCCGTGGGCAGCCCCAGCATTTT
CASSPSGTRGQPQHF
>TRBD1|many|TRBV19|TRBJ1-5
TGTGCCAGTAGTCCACAGGGGATTAGCAATCAGCCCCAGCATTTT
CASSPQGISNQPQHF
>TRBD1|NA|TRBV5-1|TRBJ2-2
TGCGCCAGCAGCCACGGACAGGGAAGAGGGGAGCTGTTTTTT
CASSHGQGRGELFF
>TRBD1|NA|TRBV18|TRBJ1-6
TGTGCCAGCTCACCACTGGACAGGAATTCACCCCTCCACTTT
CASSPLDRNSPLHF
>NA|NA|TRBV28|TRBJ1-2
TGTGCCAGCAGTTTCGGACAGAATGGCTACACCTTC
CASSFGQNGYTF
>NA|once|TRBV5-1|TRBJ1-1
TGCGCCAGCAGCTTGGCCACACCGGGGCAGGGGGAAGCTTTCTTT
CASSLATPGQGEAFF
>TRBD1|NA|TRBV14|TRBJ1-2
TGTGCCAGCAGCCAATCGATCGGGACAGATGGCTACACCTTC
CASSQSIGTDGYTF
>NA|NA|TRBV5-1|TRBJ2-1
TGCGCCAGCAGCCGCGACAGCTCCTACAATGAGCAGTTCTTC
CASSRDSSYNEQFF
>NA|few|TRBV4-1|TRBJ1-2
TGCGCCAGCAGCCAAGAGGAGGGGAACTATGGCTACACCTTC
CASSQEEGNYGYTF
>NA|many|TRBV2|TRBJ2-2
TGTGCCAGCAGGCCCCCACCAGGGTACACCGGGGAGCTGTTTTTT
CASRPPPGYTGELFF
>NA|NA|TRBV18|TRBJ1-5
TGTGCCAGCTCACCATCGAAGAGGGACAATCAGCCCCAGCATTTT
CASSPSKRDNQPQHF
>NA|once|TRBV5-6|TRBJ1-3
TGTGCCAGCAGCTTGGGGAGCTCTGGAAACACCATATATTTT
CASSLGSSGNTIYF
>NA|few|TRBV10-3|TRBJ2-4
TGTGCCATCAGTGCAGACAGGTCCAAAAACATTCAGTACTTC
CAISADRSKNIQYF
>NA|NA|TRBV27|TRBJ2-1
TGTGCCAGCAGTTTAGCAGGGGTAATCAATGAGCAGTTCTTC
CASSLAGVINEQFF
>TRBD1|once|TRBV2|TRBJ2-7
TGTGCCAGCAGCCTGGACAGGGCCTACGAGCAGTACTTC
CASSLDRAYEQYF
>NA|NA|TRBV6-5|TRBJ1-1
TGTGCCAGCAGTCCCCCGACTTCGACTGAAGCTTTCTTT
CASSPPTSTEAFF